Following are 24 T cell receptor beta chains from one sample sequenced in a study of blood T cells in healthy people across ages. PCR was performed a second time for about 7 to 12 cycles using a sample-barcoded 5' primer and a J-beta primer mix. Each CDR3 protein gets one entry after TCRdb re-called the 5' RACE reads with MiXCR. The sample holds over 950,000 distinct CDR3 sequences, roughly 51% seen once. The sample comprised blood. These receptors came from a woman in her fifties or sixties in good health.

The chain employs TRBV7-2 and TRBJ1-4, with D uncertain. The germline V and J ends were trimmed by 3 bases and 5 bases, with 10 bases remaining between them. Germline V gives CDR1 SGHTA, CDR2 FQGNSA. The CDR3 sequence is 14 residues long. The CDR3 loop reads CASSFNGLNEKLFF. The CDR3 DNA is TGTGCCAGCAGCTTTAATGGCCTGAATGAAAAACTGTTTTTT.

The chain carries TRBV5-1 and TRBJ1-2; D may be TRBD1 (6 bases). Germline CDR1 is SGHRS and CDR2 is YFSETQ. The CDR3 totals 16 residues. V lost 4 bases, J lost 1 base, and 17 bases lay in between. This CDR3 is CASSPAPRQDNYGYTF. The CDR3 nucleotides are TGCGCCAGCAGCCCCGCCCCGCGACAGGATAACTATGGCTACACCTTC.

A word on this clonotype: A much bigger clone sits one base away, suggesting this may be a read error. This chain uses TRBV6-2 or TRBV6-3 with TRBJ2-7, with TRBD1 identical over 7 bases. Trimming removed 2 bases from V and 3 bases from J; junction bases left unmatched: 1. Germline V gives CDR1 MNHEY, CDR2 SVGEGT. The CDR3 extends over 13 amino acids. The CDR3 loop is CASSYRQGYEQYF. The CDR3 DNA reads as TGTGCCAGCAGTTACAGACAGGGCTACGAGCAGTACTTC.

This clonotype came up a few times. The chain employs TRBV12-3 or TRBV12-4 and TRBJ2-7; D not certain. The CDR3 loop spans 13 amino acids. The ends were cut back, 5 bases at V and 7 bases at J, with 15 bases in the middle. The CDR3 DNA is TGTGCCAGCAGTACGCGGTCCCAACGGGAGCAGTACTTC. Its protein is CASSTRSQREQYF.

This clonotype was counted between two and nine times. The chain carries TRBV18 and TRBJ2-3, with TRBD2 as a possible D gene (6 bases). V was cut by 3 bases and J by 6 bases, with 13 bases left in between. The CDR3 contains 14 residues. CDR1 KGHSH and CDR2 LQKENI come from the germline V gene. CDR3 in DNA: TGTGCCAGCTCACCCCAAACTCTAGCGGATACGCAGTATTTT. Translating it yields CASSPQTLADTQYF.

This clonotype was seen a single time. This chain links TRBV28 with TRBJ2-7; TRBD2 matches 7 bases. The germline V gene has CDR1 MDHEN and CDR2 SYDVKM. With 9 bases clipped from V and 3 bases from J, the junction kept 11 bases outside the gene matches. The CDR3 runs to 14 residues. CDR3 sequence: CASSGRLANYEQYF. In DNA, the CDR3 is TGTGCCAGTAGTGGGAGACTAGCCAACTACGAGCAGTACTTC.

This sequence joins TRBV9 and TRBJ2-7; D is unresolved. This CDR3 region has 15 residues. V was pared by 4 bases and J by 0 bases, with 14 bases between. CDR1 and CDR2 from the germline V gene are SGDLS and YYNGEE. CDR3 protein: CASSPLGGSSYEQYF. The CDR3 DNA reads as TGTGCCAGCAGCCCACTCGGCGGAAGCTCCTACGAGCAGTACTTC.

The V and J genes are TRBV7-9 and TRBJ2-1, with D perhaps TRBD1 or TRBD2 (5 bases each). V was pared by 5 bases and J by 8 bases, with 22 bases between. This CDR3 spans 16 amino acids. Germline V gives CDR1 SEHNR, CDR2 FQNEAQ (reference sequence). In nucleotides, the CDR3 is TGTGCCAGCAGCCCAACGGGACGGGCAGGTGGGGATGAGCAGTTCTTC. This encodes CASSPTGRAGGDEQFF. The variable domain in full, with the rest retrieved from reference TRBV7-9 and TRBJ2-1, is DTGVSQNPRHKITKRGQNVTFRCDPISEHNRLYWYRQTLGQGPEFLTYFQNEAQLEKSRLLSDRFSAERPKGSFSTLEIQRTEQGDSAMYLCASSPTGRAGGDEQFFGPGTRLTVL.

This chain joins TRBV27 and TRBJ1-4; unclear D gene. This CDR3 region has 14 residues. Trimming removed 4 bases from V and 5 bases from J, with 11 bases in between. Germline loops: CDR1 MNHEY, CDR2 SMNVEV (reference sequence). The CDR3 region is CASSSVRQNEKLFF. The CDR3 nucleotides read TGTGCCAGCAGTTCGGTCAGACAAAATGAAAAACTGTTTTTT.

The chain links TRBV7-9 to TRBJ2-7; perhaps TRBD2 as D (6 bases). This CDR3 comprises 14 residues. In germline, CDR1 is SEHNR, CDR2 FQNEAQ (reference sequence). Trimming left V 2 bases short and J 0 bases short, with 8 bases between. The DNA for the CDR3 is TGTGCCAGCAGCTTATCGCGGGACTCCTACGAGCAGTACTTC. Protein: CASSLSRDSYEQYF.

Many counts were recorded for this clonotype. The chain recombines TRBV29-1 with TRBJ2-7; D is uncertain. Germline CDR1 and CDR2: SQVTM and ANQGSEA. With 5 bases removed from V and 2 bases from J, the gap between germline ends came to 13 bases. CDR3 length: 13 amino acids. The CDR3 DNA reads as TGCAGCGTTTTTGCGGCCCGGACCTACGAGCAGTACTTC. This sequence encodes CSVFAARTYEQYF.

In its sample, this clonotype was seen a few times. The chain carries TRBV4-3 and TRBJ2-3; 7 positions agree with TRBD1. Germline CDR1 LGHNA, CDR2 YSLEER. V lost 3 bases to trimming and J lost 1 base; unmatched junction nucleotides: 4. The CDR3 covers 15 residues. The CDR3 coding sequence is TGCGCCAGCAGCCAGCGACAGGGTGGCACAGATACGCAGTATTTT. Amino acids: CASSQRQGGTDTQYF.

The rearrangement uses TRBV4-1 and TRBJ1-2; 8 positions agree with TRBD1. V lost 0 bases and J lost 5; bases outside the gene matches: 5. Germline CDR1 MGHRA, CDR2 YSYEKL. The CDR3 loop spans 15 amino acids. CDR3 amino acids: CASSQDRDRTYGYTF. The CDR3 DNA follows: TGCGCCAGCAGCCAAGATAGGGACAGGACTTATGGCTACACCTTC.

This clonotype has just a few counts. The chain uses TRBV12-3 or TRBV12-4 and TRBJ1-1; a possible D gene is TRBD1 (5 bases). The CDR3 is 14 amino acids. The V end was cut by 5 bases, the J end by 4 bases, with 14 bases between. The CDR3 loop is CASSRGRLGTEAFF. DNA for the CDR3: TGTGCCAGCAGTCGGGGGAGATTGGGCACTGAAGCTTTCTTT.

The J gene is TRBJ2-4, the V gene TRBV9; 8 bases fit TRBD2. V gave up 3 bases and J gave up 6 bases; unmatched junction bases: 11. The length of the CDR3 is 16 residues. The V gene's germline CDR1 is SGDLS and CDR2 YYNGEE. CDR3 DNA sequence: TGTGCCAGCAGCGCGAGAAGTCGAGCGGGAGTAAACATTCAGTACTTC. It specifies CASSARSRAGVNIQYF.

This clonotype was seen a single time. The chain combines TRBV4-2 with TRBJ1-5, with D unclear. From germline, CDR1 is LGHNA and CDR2 YNFKEQ. The CDR3 totals 17 residues. V was trimmed by 0 bases and J by 0 bases, leaving 12 bases between them. CDR3 sequence (DNA): TGTGCCAGCAGCCAAGAAGTGGGCCGGTATAGCAATCAGCCCCAGCATTTT. It yields the protein CASSQEVGRYSNQPQHF.

This clonotype has a handful of counts. The chain carries TRBV12-3 or TRBV12-4 and TRBJ1-5; no firm D call. V gave up 3 bases and J gave up 3 bases, with 12 bases separating them. The CDR3 spans 15 residues. The CDR3 DNA follows: TGTGCCAGCAGTTTGGGGAATAGCCCCAATCAGCCCCAGCATTTT. Encoded protein: CASSLGNSPNQPQHF.

This clonotype has just one count. J is TRBJ2-1 and V is TRBV20-1; 7 positions match TRBD1. J was trimmed by 12 bases and V by 4 bases; bases with no gene match: 6. The CDR3 is made up of 11 amino acids. Germline CDR1 and CDR2: DFQATT and SNEGSKA (reference sequence). The CDR3 DNA reads TGCAGTGCTACTAGACAGGGCGTGCAGTTCTTC. It specifies CSATRQGVQFF.

This sequence joins TRBV19 and TRBJ2-1; tentatively, D is TRBD2 (5 bases). CDR3 length: 14 residues. The V gene's germline CDR1 is LNHDA and CDR2 SQIVND (reference sequence). V was pared by 9 bases and J by 0 bases, with 12 bases between. Here the CDR3 reads CASRPGSSYNEQFF. The CDR3 region has the DNA TGTGCCAGCCGGCCGGGGAGCTCCTACAATGAGCAGTTCTTC.

This clonotype was counted only a few times. The V and J genes are TRBV13 and TRBJ2-5; maybe TRBD2 (5 bases). The J call may be mistaken, given a closer DNA end match to TRBJ2-7. The CDR3 consists of 14 residues. Germline lookup yields CDR1 PRHDT and CDR2 FYEKMQ (reference sequence). In nucleotides, the CDR3 is TGTGCCAGCAGCGCACCAACTAGTAACTACGAGCAGTACTTC. Translating gives CASSAPTSNYEQYF.

The chain couples TRBV5-4 to TRBJ2-3; 9 bases match TRBD1. The CDR3 sequence is 14 residues long. Germline values: CDR1 SGHNT, CDR2 YYREEE (reference sequence). The V segment lost 0 bases and the J segment 7 bases; nucleotides outside the gene matches: 3. CDR3 sequence (DNA): TGTGCCAGCAGCTTGGAACAGGGGGCGAATACGCAGTATTTT. It yields the protein CASSLEQGANTQYF.

The chain links TRBV10-3 to TRBJ2-7; no definite D call. This CDR3 has 15 residues. The V and J ends lost 3 bases and 4 bases respectively, with 16 bases between them. Germline V gene sequence: CDR1 ENHRY, CDR2 SYGVKD. The CDR3 is CAISDTKTRPYEQYF. The CDR3 bases are TGTGCCATCAGTGATACCAAGACACGACCTTACGAGCAGTACTTC.

Turning to this clonotype: The junction does not match germline at one end; this may be a read error. CDR3 nucleotides: TGTGCTAGCAGCTTAGCGTACGGGGTTTGGGACATTCAGTACTTC. Encoded protein: CASSLAYGVWDIQYF. The rearrangement uses TRBV7-2 and TRBJ2-4, with D perhaps TRBD2 (5 bases). This CDR3 region has 15 residues. Germline values: CDR1 SGHTA, CDR2 FQGNSA.

The chain links TRBV7-2 to TRBJ2-3; a weak D match, TRBD2 (6 bases). Germline CDR1 is SGHTA and CDR2 is FQGNSA. Trimming cost V 5 bases and J 7 bases, with 19 bases left between them. The CDR3 is 15 amino acids. Here the CDR3 reads CASSKDYGLLNTQYF. In DNA form, the CDR3 reads TGTGCCAGCAGCAAGGACTATGGGCTTTTGAATACGCAGTATTTT.